One sample yielded the 7 T cell receptor beta chains listed below, sequenced in a study of T cells after yellow fever vaccination (dated by TCRdb to 2018 to 2020). Taken with the paper, the label for treatment or condition translates to: live attenuated yellow fever vaccine strain. Libraries were built with 5' RACE. The data were produced on an Illumina HiSeq 2500. TCRdb ran its own pipeline on the public reads, namely fastp trimming at Q25 and MiXCR clone calling, and kept in-frame beta chains. Each entry is one CDR3 protein sequence, shown with its most common DNA and genes. The sample table contains under 400,000 distinct CDR3 sequences; only one count was recorded for approximately 10% of them. The ten largest make up 18% of the sample. The sequencing used PBMCs, collected on the day of the first yellow fever vaccination. The receptors derive from a man aged 18 to 29 who received the YFV17D yellow fever vaccine.

This clonotype showed up many times. The rearrangement uses TRBV20-1 and TRBJ2-3, with D possibly matching TRBD2 (6 bases). This CDR3 has 15 residues. The V end lost 0 bases, the J end lost 1 base, and 11 bases lay between the germline ends. The germline V gene encodes CDR1 DFQATT and CDR2 SNEGSKA (reference sequence). CDR3 DNA: TGCAGTGCTAGAGAACGGCGGGGCCGCACAGATACGCAGTATTTT. Protein product: CSARERRGRTDTQYF.

The chain recombines TRBV10-3 with TRBJ1-6, with D possibly TRBD1 on 5 matching bases. Trimming stripped 6 bases from V and 9 bases from J, with 15 bases between. The CDR3 consists of 14 residues. Germline assignment: CDR1 ENHRY and CDR2 SYGVKD. This CDR3 reads CAIRYDSQASPLHF. DNA for the CDR3: TGTGCCATCAGGTACGACAGTCAGGCTTCACCCCTCCACTTT.

This clonotype has only a few counts. The chain employs TRBV12-3 or TRBV12-4 and TRBJ1-4, with TRBD1 matching 7 bases. This CDR3 contains 16 residues. J lost 7 bases, V lost 5 bases, and 13 bases had no gene match. CDR3: CASSLHRGGIAEKLFF. DNA for the CDR3: TGTGCCAGCAGTCTACACAGGGGAGGCATAGCTGAAAAACTGTTTTTT.

This clonotype was detected a few times. The CDR3, as DNA: TGTGCCAGCAGCCAAGATTCTAGAACTCCTGAAGCTTTCTTT. This gives the protein CASSQDSRTPEAFF. The rearrangement links TRBV4-2 to TRBJ1-1; D call uncertain. Germline loops: CDR1 LGHNA, CDR2 YNFKEQ. Between the trimmed V and J ends, which lost 0 bases and 6 bases, there was a span of 11 bases. The CDR3 has 14 residues.

The gene calls are TRBV7-7 and TRBJ2-5, with 8 bases identical to TRBD2. CDR3 size: 15 residues. Germline CDR1 SSHAT, CDR2 FNYEAQ (reference sequence). The V segment lost 5 bases and the J segment 5 bases; nucleotides outside the gene matches: 10. The CDR3 bases are TGTGCCAGCAGCCCCGGGGTAGCGGGGTGGGAGACCCAGTACTTC. Translated: CASSPGVAGWETQYF. Looking up the rest from reference TRBV7-7 and TRBJ2-5 gives the full variable domain: GAGVSQSPRYKVTKRGQDVTLRCDPISSHATLYWYQQALGQGPEFLTYFNYEAQPDKSGLPSDRFSAERPEGSISTLTIQRTEQRDSAMYRCASSPGVAGWETQYFGPGTRLLVL.

This clonotype was recorded a few times. The genes are TRBV28 and TRBJ2-7, with a tentative D call TRBD1 (5 bases). The CDR3 is made up of 13 amino acids. CDR1 and CDR2 (germline): MDHEN, SYDVKM. The V gene lost 8 bases and the J gene lost 3 bases, with 14 bases spanning the gap. The CDR3 sequence: CASAGPSIYEQYF. The CDR3 region has the DNA TGTGCCAGCGCAGGGCCTTCCATCTACGAGCAGTACTTC.

The chain uses TRBV30 and TRBJ1-5; 8 bases align to TRBD1. Trimming at V came to 5 bases and at J to 2 bases, leaving 2 bases not matched to a gene. This CDR3 has 13 residues. The germline V gene encodes CDR1 GTSNPN and CDR2 SVGIG (reference sequence). DNA for the CDR3: TGTGCCTGGTCGGACAGGGGCAATCAGCCCCAGCATTTT. Amino acids: CAWSDRGNQPQHF.